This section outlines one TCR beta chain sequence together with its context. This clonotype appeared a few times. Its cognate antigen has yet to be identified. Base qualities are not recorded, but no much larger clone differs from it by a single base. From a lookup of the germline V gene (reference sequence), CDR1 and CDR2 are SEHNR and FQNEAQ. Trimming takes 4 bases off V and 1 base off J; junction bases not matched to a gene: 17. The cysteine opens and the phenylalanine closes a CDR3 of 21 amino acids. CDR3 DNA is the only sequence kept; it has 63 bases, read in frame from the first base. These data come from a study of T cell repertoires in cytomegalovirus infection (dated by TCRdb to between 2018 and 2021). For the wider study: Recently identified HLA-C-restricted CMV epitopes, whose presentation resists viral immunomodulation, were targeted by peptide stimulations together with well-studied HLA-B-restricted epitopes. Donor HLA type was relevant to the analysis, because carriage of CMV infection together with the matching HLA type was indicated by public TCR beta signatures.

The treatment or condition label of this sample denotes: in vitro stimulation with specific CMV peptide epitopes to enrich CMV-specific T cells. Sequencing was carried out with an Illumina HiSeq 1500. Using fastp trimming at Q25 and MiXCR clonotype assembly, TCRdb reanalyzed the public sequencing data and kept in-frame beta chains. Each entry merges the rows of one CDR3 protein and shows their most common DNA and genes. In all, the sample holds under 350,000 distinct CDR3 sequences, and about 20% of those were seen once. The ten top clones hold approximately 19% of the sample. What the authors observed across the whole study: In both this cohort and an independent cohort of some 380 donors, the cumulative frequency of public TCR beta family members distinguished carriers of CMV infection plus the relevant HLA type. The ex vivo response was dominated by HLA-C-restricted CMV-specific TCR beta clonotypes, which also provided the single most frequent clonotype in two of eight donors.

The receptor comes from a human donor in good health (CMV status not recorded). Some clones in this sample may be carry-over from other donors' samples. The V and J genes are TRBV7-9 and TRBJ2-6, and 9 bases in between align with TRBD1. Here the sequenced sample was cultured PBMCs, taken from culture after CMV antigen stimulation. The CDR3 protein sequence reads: CASSSTSETGTGISGANVLTF. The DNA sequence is TGTGCCAGCAGCTCTACTTCGGAAACCGGGACAGGGATTTCTGGGGCCAACGTCCTGACTTTC. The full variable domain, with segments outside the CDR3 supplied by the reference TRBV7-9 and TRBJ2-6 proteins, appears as DTGVSQNPRHKITKRGQNVTFRCDPISEHNRLYWYRQTLGQGPEFLTYFQNEAQLEKSRLLSDRFSAERPKGSFSTLEIQRTEQGDSAMYLCASSSTSETGTGISGANVLTFGAGSRLTVL.